The following is a T cell receptor (beta chain) sequence with its context. Its antigen is unknown. The data derive from a study of CD8 T cells in ankylosing spondylitis. The length of the CDR3 is 13 residues. With V trimmed by 2 bases and J by 3 bases, 1 base remained unmatched. In germline, CDR1 is ENHRY, CDR2 SYGVKD. Regarding the study as a whole: The authors found the disease-linked clones to be CD8+ and relatively rare in peripheral blood. Eight highly homologous variants formed a TCR beta motif that appeared characteristic of ankylosing spondylitis blood. Within matched ankylosing spondylitis synovial fluid, disease-linked clones were reportedly significantly enriched.

From the 5' RACE reads, TCRdb called clonotypes with MiXCR, one entry per CDR3 protein. The repertoire holds 290,000 or so distinct CDR3 sequences, with around 21% as singletons. The sequence was collected from a female donor with ankylosing spondylitis or in good health (not recorded which). The sample taken for sequencing was blood, either unsorted or a sorted T cell fraction (not recorded which). The chain uses TRBV10-3 and TRBJ2-7; 7 positions match TRBD2. The DNA for the CDR3 is TGTGCCATCAGTGAGGCTAGCGGCTACGAGCAGTACTTC. The encoded protein is CAISEASGYEQYF.